The rows below give T cell receptor beta chains drawn from one sample of a study of human T cells and chemical hapten exposure. One entry per CDR3 protein results from TCRdb running MiXCR on the RACE reads. The sample lists 360,000 or so distinct CDR3 sequences; 6% to 7% were seen once. The material sequenced was whole blood, taken in connection with sensitization to the hapten diphenylcyclopropenone (DPC). The receptors were sampled from a young woman with alopecia areata. Some clones in this sample may be carry-over from other donors' samples. Each CDR3 is given with its conserved first and last residue. A D gene is named only where the DNA matches it firmly. Expanded clones get a size class; other rows say once, few or many, or leave the size out.

TRBV28	13	many	NA	TRBJ2-3	CASSYGGADTQYF	TGTGCCAGCAGTTACGGGGGAGCGGATACGCAGTATTTT
TRBV6-5	17	many	NA	TRBJ2-1	CASSLLGRAGLVREQFF	TGTGCCAGCAGTCTACTCGGTCGGGCGGGTTTAGTACGGGAGCAGTTCTTC
TRBV3-1	15	NA	TRBD1	TRBJ1-1	CASSPGQGWSTEAFF	TGTGCCAGCAGCCCGGGACAGGGTTGGAGTACTGAAGCTTTCTTT
TRBV27	13	many	NA	TRBJ1-6	CASVFQWGSPLHF	TGTGCCAGCGTATTCCAATGGGGTTCACCCCTCCACTTT
TRBV28	14	many	TRBD1	TRBJ1-5	CASSYRGWEQPQHF	TGTGCCAGCAGTTACAGGGGTTGGGAACAGCCCCAGCATTTT
TRBV10-3	16	many	NA	TRBJ2-4	CAISDPTIVAKNIQYF	TGTGCCATCAGTGACCCCACCATAGTAGCCAAAAACATTCAGTACTTC
TRBV12-3/TRBV12-4	15	NA	NA	TRBJ2-5	CAIRGHREHQETQYF	TGTGCCATCCGGGGTCACAGGGAGCACCAAGAGACCCAGTACTTC
TRBV28	12	many	NA	TRBJ1-1	CASSYEGLEAFF	TGTGCCAGCAGCTATGAGGGGCTTGAAGCTTTCTTT
TRBV7-2	13	few	NA	TRBJ1-4	CASSPDRVQKLFF	TGTGCCAGCAGCCCGGATAGGGTCCAAAAACTGTTTTTT
TRBV6-1	14	few	TRBD1	TRBJ1-1	CASSDREDNTEAFF	TGTGCCAGCAGCGACAGGGAAGACAACACTGAAGCTTTCTTT
TRBV6-1	14	few	TRBD1	TRBJ1-5	CASSGDRARQPQHF	TGTGCCAGCAGTGGGGACAGGGCCCGTCAGCCCCAGCATTTT
TRBV3-1	13	many	NA	TRBJ2-7	CASSQDRRGEQYF	TGTGCCAGCAGCCAAGATCGTAGGGGCGAGCAGTACTTC
TRBV12-5	17	NA	TRBD1	TRBJ1-1	CASGLFPTGGTEGEAFF	TGTGCTAGTGGTTTGTTCCCGACAGGGGGCACCGAGGGTGAAGCTTTCTTT
TRBV2	13	many	NA	TRBJ1-1	CASSDRRLTEAFF	TGTGCCAGCAGTGACCGCAGGCTCACTGAAGCTTTCTTT
TRBV7-6	17	few	NA	TRBJ2-3	CASSPRMSGGAEDTQYF	TGTGCCAGCAGCCCCCGCATGAGTGGGGGGGCCGAGGATACGCAGTATTTT
TRBV3-1	16	many	NA	TRBJ1-4	CASSQGSTNPNEKLFF	TGTGCCAGCAGCCAAGGATCGACAAATCCTAATGAAAAACTGTTTTTT
TRBV7-2	16	NA	TRBD2	TRBJ2-6	CASSPLGRAGANVLTF	TGTGCCAGCAGCCCACTCGGGAGGGCGGGGGCCAACGTCCTGACTTTC
TRBV12-3/TRBV12-4	14	NA	NA	TRBJ2-2	CASSSTVNTGELFF	TGTGCCAGCAGTTCGACGGTTAACACCGGGGAGCTGTTTTTT
TRBV20-1	16	many	TRBD1	TRBJ1-1	CSAAGQGAFMNTEAFF	TGCAGTGCTGCGGGACAGGGGGCTTTCATGAACACTGAAGCTTTCTTT
TRBV7-9	15	once	NA	TRBJ2-2	CASSPRGRATGELFF	TGTGCCAGCAGCCCCAGGGGCAGGGCCACCGGGGAGCTGTTTTTT
TRBV13	16	many	TRBD1	TRBJ2-2	CASSTDRGSRTGELFF	TGTGCCAGCAGCACAGACAGGGGATCGAGGACCGGGGAGCTGTTTTTT
TRBV4-2	15	many	NA	TRBJ1-2	CASSQGALGAGGYTF	TGTGCCAGCAGCCAAGGGGCATTGGGTGCTGGTGGCTACACCTTC
TRBV6-5	12	many	NA	TRBJ1-3	CASSSEGNTIYF	TGTGCCAGCAGTTCGGAGGGAAACACCATATATTTT
TRBV18	16	few	TRBD1	TRBJ1-3	CASSPGDRADGNTIYF	TGTGCCAGCTCACCTGGGGACAGGGCGGATGGAAACACCATATATTTT
TRBV6-2/TRBV6-3	16	few	TRBD2	TRBJ2-1	CASSYGVLAGGNEQFF	TGTGCCAGCAGTTACGGTGTCCTAGCGGGGGGGAATGAGCAGTTCTTC
TRBV6-6	14	many	TRBD1	TRBJ1-2	CASSYPGQVDGYTF	TGTGCCAGCAGTTACCCGGGACAGGTCGATGGCTACACCTTC
TRBV20-1	16	many	TRBD2	TRBJ2-3	CSARDTERGGTDTQYF	TGCAGTGCTAGAGATACGGAGCGGGGGGGCACAGATACGCAGTATTTT
TRBV3-1	15	few	TRBD2	TRBJ2-7	CASSQTSGSSYEQYF	TGTGCCAGCAGCCAAACTAGCGGGTCCTCCTACGAGCAGTACTTC
TRBV7-2	15	NA	NA	TRBJ1-1	CASSLIPGTWAEAFF	TGTGCCAGCAGCTTAATTCCCGGGACATGGGCTGAAGCTTTCTTT
TRBV11-2	16	many	TRBD1	TRBJ1-5	CASSLGRGRRNQPQHF	TGTGCCAGCAGCTTAGGAAGGGGGCGACGAAATCAGCCCCAGCATTTT
TRBV3-1	13	NA	NA	TRBJ1-5	CASSQQQNQPQHF	TGTGCCAGCAGCCAACAGCAGAATCAGCCCCAGCATTTT